Sequencing of this TCR beta chain was carried out in a study of early T cells in non-severe SARS-CoV-2 infection. Across the whole study: Sequencing used unsorted whole-blood bulk RNA, so chains lack pairing.

In its sample, this clonotype was seen a few times. Its antigen remains unidentified. The CDR3 has 12 residues. Trimming cost V 3 bases and J 5 bases, with 5 bases left between them. Overall study results and limits: Matching results from VDJdb favored anti-spike CD8 responses, leaving private and CD4 specificities undetected.

cDNA molecules, individually, were tagged with unique molecular identifiers. TCRdb processed the 5' RACE reads anew with MiXCR; each CDR3 protein has one entry. The sample includes tens of thousands of distinct CDR3 sequences, around 5.6% of them seen just once. V gene TRBV12-3 or TRBV12-4 combines with J gene TRBJ1-3; no clear D. The sequence derives from an adult who was a healthcare worker with PCR-confirmed SARS-CoV-2 infection or an uninfected control (not recorded which). The specimen sequenced was whole blood. The CDR3 loop reads CASSFSRNTIYF. CDR3 nucleotide sequence: TGTGCCAGCAGTTTTAGTAGAAACACCATATATTTT.